This T cell receptor beta chain was recovered during a study of blood T cell repertoires in COVID-19 (dated by TCRdb to 2020 to 2021). About the investigation overall: Collaborator samples came from the United States, Italy and Spain and covered acute and convalescent phases of COVID-19. The samples were drawn from the first 160 participants of the ongoing ImmuneRACE study and from 1,254 subjects provided by 6 global collaborators. Nearly every sample came with metadata listing a de-identified subject ID, COVID-19 status, age in years and sex. Subjects who had been exposed to COVID-19, were actively infected with it, or had recovered from it provided the deeply sampled blood TCRbeta repertoires that made up the dataset. A freely available public database, intended as a resource for researchers studying the immune response to SARS-CoV-2, is where the repertoires were released. Where available, HLA class I and class II types were obtained from metadata supplied by the sample provider rather than from assay-based typing. The prospective study material was composed of cDNA or gDNA derived from T cells, B-cell-depleted T cells, or PBMCs.

What the work shows at the level of the full study, not this receptor alone: The quantity of clinical and demographic metadata differed by source and by participant and was supplied without curation.

Enrolling through a virtual design, the prospective study's participants ranged in age from roughly 18 to 95 years and lived across more than 20 United States geographic areas. In the prospective study, cohorts were assigned on the basis of participant-reported clinical history obtained from a screening survey and a study questionnaire. ImmuneRACE Cohort 3 recovered participants were defined by two consecutive negative NP/OP PCR tests, healthcare professional clearance, or symptom resolution. In the prospective study, mobile phlebotomists collected whole blood, serum and a nasopharyngeal or oropharyngeal swab from each participant. Additional blood draws and questionnaires over an approximately 2-month period could optionally be provided by prospective study participants. Before DNA extraction, blood samples from the prospective study were shipped at room temperature or frozen. A remark on this clone: Its cognate antigen has yet to be identified. Base qualities are not recorded, but no much larger clone differs from it by a single base.

TCRbeta CDR3 regions were amplified from genomic DNA by means of the immunoSEQ Assay, a bias-controlled multiplex PCR. The source study handled its data this way. The number of nucleated cells in each sample was estimated by amplification of reference gene primers within the assay. To quantify the absolute abundance of each unique TCRbeta CDR3 rearrangement, sequence reads were collapsed and filtered. Productive Simpson clonality was computed per sample as the square root of Simpson's diversity index over productive rearrangements. TCRdb retrieved this table from immuneACCESS and kept in-frame rearrangements only. Not all clones are present; in checked studies, unresolved V genes account for under half, and no reason is known for the remainder. V and J calls and clone size follow that table, whereas D and trimming were derived from the DNA. The table for this sample lists around 250,000 clones; 86% of them were counted only once. The ten top clones hold approximately 2% of the sample.

Sequencing used PBMCs or T cells enriched from blood (not recorded which). The sequence was obtained from a woman between 50 and 59 years old who had recovered from COVID-19.

CDR3 region: CATTSTRTFTDTQYF. The DNA sequence reads TGTGCCACCACCTCGACTCGAACATTTACAGATACGCAGTATTTT. This chain joins TRBV5-6 to TRBJ2-3; the D gene assignment is ambiguous. V loses 9 bases, J loses 3 bases, and the germline ends lie 20 bases apart. CDR1 SGHDT and CDR2 YYEEEE were looked up in the germline V gene. CDR3 length: 15 amino acids, cysteine to phenylalanine. The entry retains the CDR3 DNA only, 45 bases that are in frame from base 1. The full variable domain, with segments outside the CDR3 supplied by the reference TRBV5-6 and TRBJ2-3 proteins, appears as DAGVTQSPTHLIKTRGQQVTLRCSPKSGHDTVSWYQQALGQGPQFIFQYYEEEERQRGNFPDRFSGHQFPNYSSELNVNALLLGDSALYLCATTSTRTFTDTQYFGPGTRLTVL.